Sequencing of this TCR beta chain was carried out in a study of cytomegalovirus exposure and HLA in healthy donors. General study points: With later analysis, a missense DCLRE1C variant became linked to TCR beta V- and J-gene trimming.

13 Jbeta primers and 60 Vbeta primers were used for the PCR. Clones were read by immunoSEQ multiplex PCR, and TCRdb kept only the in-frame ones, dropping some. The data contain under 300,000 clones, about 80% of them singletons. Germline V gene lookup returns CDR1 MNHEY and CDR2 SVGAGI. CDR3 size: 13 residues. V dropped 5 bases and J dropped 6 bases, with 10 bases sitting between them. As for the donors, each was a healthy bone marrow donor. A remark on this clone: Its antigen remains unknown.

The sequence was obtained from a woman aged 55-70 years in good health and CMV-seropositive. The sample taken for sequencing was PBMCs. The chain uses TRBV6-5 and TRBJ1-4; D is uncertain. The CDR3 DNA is TGTGCCAGCAGTCCAAGGGAGGATGAAAAACTGTTTTTT. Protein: CASSPREDEKLFF.